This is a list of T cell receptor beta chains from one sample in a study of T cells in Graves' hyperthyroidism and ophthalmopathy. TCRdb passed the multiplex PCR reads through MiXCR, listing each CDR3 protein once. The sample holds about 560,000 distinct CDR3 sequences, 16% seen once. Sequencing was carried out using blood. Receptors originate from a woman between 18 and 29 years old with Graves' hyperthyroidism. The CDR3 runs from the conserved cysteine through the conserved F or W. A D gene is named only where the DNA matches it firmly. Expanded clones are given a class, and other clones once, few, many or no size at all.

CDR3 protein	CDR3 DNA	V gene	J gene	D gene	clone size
CASSPKGGGTGVVDEQFF	TGTGCCAGCAGCCCAAAAGGTGGCGGGACAGGGGTTGTGGATGAGCAGTTCTTC	TRBV7-3	TRBJ2-1	TRBD1	few
CASSFRGLYTEAFF	TGTGCCAGCAGTTTTAGGGGGCTGTACACTGAAGCTTTCTTT	TRBV27	TRBJ1-1	TRBD1	few
CASSEAPGGHTQAGEQYF	TGTGCCAGCAGCGAAGCTCCAGGGGGCCATACTCAAGCCGGCGAGCAGTACTTC	TRBV9	TRBJ2-7	TRBD1	-
CASSLARDGGYTF	TGTGCCAGCAGTTTAGCCCGGGACGGAGGCTACACCTTC	TRBV12-3/TRBV12-4	TRBJ1-2	-	many
CASSPRDRSNEQFF	TGCGCCAGCAGCCCTAGGGACAGATCCAATGAGCAGTTCTTC	TRBV5-1	TRBJ2-1	TRBD1	-
CAWSGGTVGYQPQHF	TGTGCCTGGAGTGGCGGCACAGTCGGTTATCAGCCCCAGCATTTT	TRBV30	TRBJ1-5	-	-
CATSDSGGASQETQYF	TGTGCCACCAGTGATAGCGGGGGGGCGAGTCAAGAGACCCAGTACTTC	TRBV2	TRBJ2-5	TRBD2	-
CASSLGTLEQYF	TGTGCCAGCAGCTTAGGGACTCTGGAGCAGTACTTC	TRBV7-9	TRBJ2-7	-	-
CASSPGTGRDTEAFF	TGTGCCAGCAGCCCCGGGACAGGTCGGGACACTGAAGCTTTCTTT	TRBV11-2	TRBJ1-1	TRBD1	-
CSARGRLTPNEQFF	TGCAGTGCTAGAGGCAGGCTTACTCCCAATGAGCAGTTCTTC	TRBV20-1	TRBJ2-1	-	many
CASSERRQPQHF	TGTGCCAGCAGTGAGCGGCGTCAGCCCCAGCATTTT	TRBV28	TRBJ1-5	-	-
CASSRRRSSYEQYF	TGTGCCAGTAGCAGGCGGAGAAGCTCCTACGAGCAGTACTTC	TRBV19	TRBJ2-7	-	-
CASSLDGTYQPQHF	TGCGCCAGCAGCTTAGACGGAACCTATCAGCCCCAGCATTTT	TRBV5-1	TRBJ1-5	-	few
CASSSRTGSNQPQHF	TGTGCCAGCAGCTCGAGAACAGGGAGCAATCAGCCCCAGCATTTT	TRBV7-8	TRBJ1-5	-	-
CASSLARGLAEETQYF	TGTGCCAGCAGCTTAGCCCGGGGACTAGCGGAAGAGACCCAGTACTTC	TRBV7-9	TRBJ2-5	TRBD2	few
CASSYLGTGAVTEAFF	TGTGCCAGCAGTTACTTAGGGACAGGGGCCGTCACTGAAGCTTTCTTT	TRBV6-5	TRBJ1-1	TRBD1	-
CASSATGANNQPQHF	TGTGCCAGCAGTGCGACAGGGGCCAACAATCAGCCCCAGCATTTT	TRBV9	TRBJ1-5	TRBD1	many
CSVGGDSENYEQYF	TGCAGCGTTGGAGGGGATAGCGAGAACTACGAGCAGTACTTC	TRBV29-1	TRBJ2-7	-	few
CASSHGPPPQHF	TGTGCCAGCAGTCACGGCCCACCGCCCCAGCATTTT	TRBV12-3/TRBV12-4	TRBJ1-5	-	-
CSVAPNSDEQFF	TGCAGCGTTGCCCCTAACAGCGATGAGCAGTTCTTC	TRBV29-1	TRBJ2-1	-	few
CASSIVSGGDIQYF	TGTGCCAGCAGCATCGTATCAGGGGGAGACATTCAGTACTTC	TRBV5-8	TRBJ2-4	TRBD1	few
CSARAGVNIQYF	TGCAGTGCTAGAGCAGGAGTAAACATTCAGTACTTC	TRBV20-1	TRBJ2-4	-	few
CASSLVGDSYEQYF	TGCGCCAGCAGCTTGGTGGGGGACTCCTACGAGCAGTACTTC	TRBV5-1	TRBJ2-7	-	many
CASRPQGNNEKLFF	TGTGCCAGTAGACCACAGGGCAATAATGAAAAACTGTTTTTT	TRBV19	TRBJ1-4	-	few
CASSELAGRHNEQFF	TGTGCCAGCAGCGAACTAGCGGGACGTCACAATGAGCAGTTCTTC	TRBV7-8	TRBJ2-1	TRBD2	many
CASSQGGSHEQFF	TGTGCCAGCAGTCAGGGAGGGTCCCATGAGCAGTTCTTC	TRBV6-1	TRBJ2-1	TRBD2	many
CASSETREIRTDTQYF	TGTGCCAGCAGCGAGACTCGGGAGATTCGCACAGATACGCAGTATTTT	TRBV7-9	TRBJ2-3	-	many
CASSETSGGSSGANVLTF	TGTGCCAGCAGTGAGACTAGCGGGGGATCCTCTGGGGCCAACGTCCTGACTTTC	TRBV6-1	TRBJ2-6	TRBD2	few
CSVEGLGQMSSYNEQFF	TGCAGCGTTGAAGGTCTGGGTCAGATGAGCTCCTACAATGAGCAGTTCTTC	TRBV29-1	TRBJ2-1	-	many
CASSLGTGGVVDTQYF	TGTGCCAGCAGCCTAGGGACAGGGGGCGTCGTAGATACGCAGTATTTT	TRBV5-8	TRBJ2-3	TRBD1	many
CSVEINRDTDYGYTF	TGCAGCGTTGAGATCAACCGGGACACCGACTATGGCTACACCTTC	TRBV29-1	TRBJ1-2	-	-
CASSLTFRALNTEAFF	TGTGCCAGCAGCCTCACCTTCAGGGCACTGAACACTGAAGCTTTCTTT	TRBV7-2	TRBJ1-1	-	many
CASSYPGVRQPQHF	TGCGCCAGCAGTTACCCAGGGGTCCGGCAGCCCCAGCATTTT	TRBV10-1	TRBJ1-5	-	few
CSVAQGGGLADTQYF	TGCAGCGTTGCCCAGGGGGGGGGTCTGGCAGATACGCAGTATTTT	TRBV29-1	TRBJ2-3	-	many
CASSDDREETQYF	TGTGCCAGCAGCGACGACAGGGAAGAGACCCAGTACTTC	TRBV28	TRBJ2-5	TRBD1	many
CASSQWREVTGELFF	TGTGCCAGCAGCCAGTGGCGGGAGGTAACCGGGGAGCTGTTTTTT	TRBV3-1	TRBJ2-2	TRBD2	many
CSARASSGSSYNEQFF	TGCAGTGCTAGGGCATCTAGCGGGAGCTCCTACAATGAGCAGTTCTTC	TRBV20-1	TRBJ2-1	TRBD2	many
CSASDVGKLFF	TGCAGTGCTAGTGATGTGGGAAAACTGTTTTTT	TRBV20-1	TRBJ1-4	-	few
CASSSREGGMRNEQFF	TGTGCCAGCAGTTCTAGGGAAGGGGGGATGAGGAATGAGCAGTTCTTC	TRBV12-3/TRBV12-4	TRBJ2-1	-	many
CASSESVQSEAFF	TGCGCCAGCAGTGAGTCGGTACAGTCTGAAGCTTTCTTT	TRBV10-1	TRBJ1-1	-	few
CASSFLDSDQETQYF	TGTGCCAGCAGTTTCCTGGACAGTGACCAAGAGACCCAGTACTTC	TRBV28	TRBJ2-5	-	-
CASGLGRTGGVYGYTF	TGTGCTAGTGGTTTGGGGCGGACAGGAGGGGTCTATGGCTACACCTTC	TRBV12-5	TRBJ1-2	TRBD1	many
CASSLEVRRQVPYEQYF	TGCGCCAGCAGCTTGGAGGTTCGGCGGCAGGTCCCTTACGAGCAGTACTTC	TRBV5-1	TRBJ2-7	-	few
CAISESRQGGELFF	TGTGCCATCAGTGAGTCCAGACAGGGCGGGGAACTGTTTTTT	TRBV10-3	TRBJ2-2	-	few
CASSFDGYEQYF	TGTGCCAGCAGTTTCGACGGCTACGAGCAGTACTTC	TRBV6-1	TRBJ2-7	-	-
CASKGTGVSNEKLFF	TGTGCCAGTAAAGGGACAGGGGTCTCAAATGAAAAACTGTTTTTT	TRBV19	TRBJ1-4	TRBD1	-
CSARDPSSGVSYNEQFF	TGCAGTGCTAGAGATCCCAGTAGCGGGGTCTCCTACAATGAGCAGTTCTTC	TRBV20-1	TRBJ2-1	TRBD2	-
CAISGRSGRPYNEQFF	TGTGCCATCAGTGGAAGAAGCGGGAGGCCATACAATGAGCAGTTCTTC	TRBV10-3	TRBJ2-1	TRBD2	-
CASRLLAGGNEQFF	TGCGCCAGCAGATTGCTAGCGGGAGGCAATGAGCAGTTCTTC	TRBV10-2	TRBJ2-1	TRBD2	few
CASSPPVAGNQPQHF	TGTGCCAGTAGTCCTCCGGTGGCAGGCAATCAGCCCCAGCATTTT	TRBV19	TRBJ1-5	-	few
CSATRLAGGPGEQYF	TGCAGTGCGACGCGACTAGCGGGGGGCCCCGGCGAGCAGTACTTC	TRBV20-1	TRBJ2-7	TRBD2	many
CASSLATVQDTQYF	TGCGCCAGCAGCTTGGCCACCGTACAAGATACGCAGTATTTT	TRBV5-1	TRBJ2-3	-	many
CSASKLSSGRLNEQFF	TGCAGTGCTAGTAAGCTGTCTAGCGGGAGACTGAATGAGCAGTTCTTC	TRBV20-1	TRBJ2-1	TRBD2	-